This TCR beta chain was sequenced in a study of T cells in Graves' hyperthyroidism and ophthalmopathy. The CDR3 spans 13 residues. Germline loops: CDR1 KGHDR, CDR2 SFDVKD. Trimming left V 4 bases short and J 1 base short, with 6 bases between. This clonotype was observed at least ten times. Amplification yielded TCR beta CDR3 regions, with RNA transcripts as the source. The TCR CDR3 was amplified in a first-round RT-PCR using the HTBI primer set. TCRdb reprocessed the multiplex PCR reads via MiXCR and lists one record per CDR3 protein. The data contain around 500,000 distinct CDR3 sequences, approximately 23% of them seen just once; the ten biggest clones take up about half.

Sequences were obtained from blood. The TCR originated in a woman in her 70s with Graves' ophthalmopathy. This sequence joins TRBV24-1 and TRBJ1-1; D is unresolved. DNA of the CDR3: TGTGCCACCAGTGAAAGGACGAACACTGAAGCTTTCTTT. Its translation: CATSERTNTEAFF.